Shown below are 17 T cell receptor beta chains from a single sample sequenced in a study of PD-1 blockade in classical Hodgkin lymphoma. Sequenced by immunoSEQ multiplex PCR; TCRdb stores in-frame clones only, minus some. The table has approximately 61,000 clones, 70% to 90% seen once. Time point noted: cycle 4 day 1 (C4D1), after about 6 weeks of nivolumab. Relapse was seen in all patients after autologous stem cell transplantation, and brentuximab vedotin exposure was variable. The starting material was peripheral blood mononuclear cells (PBMCs), obtained before the fourth cycle of nivolumab. The receptor source for this set is a human donor with classical Hodgkin lymphoma.

This chain joins TRBV2 and TRBJ2-3; D unclear. The CDR3 has 15 amino acids. V shed 8 bases and J shed 3 bases, with 18 bases lying between them. Looked up from germline, CDR1 is SNHLY and CDR2 is FYNNEI. The CDR3 bases are TGTGCCAGCTCCGGTTCGGGCTTTGGGACAGATACGCAGTATTTT. Translating gives CASSGSGFGTDTQYF.

The rearrangement joins TRBV9 to TRBJ1-5; a weak D match, TRBD1 (5 bases). Trimming shortened V by 3 bases and J by 1 base, and 5 bases separated the two germline ends. Per the germline V gene, CDR1 is SGDLS and CDR2 is YYNGEE. CDR3 size: 13 residues. The CDR3 protein is CASSEGSNQPQHF. The CDR3 DNA follows: TGTGCCAGCAGCGAGGGGAGCAATCAGCCCCAGCATTTT.

The genes are TRBV28 and TRBJ1-5; the D is unclear. Trimming removed 5 bases from V and 4 bases from J, with 3 bases in between. The CDR3 is 11 residues long. Germline CDR1 MDHEN, CDR2 SYDVKM. The CDR3 reads CASSGNQPQHF. DNA for the CDR3: TGTGCCAGCAGTGGGAATCAGCCCCAGCATTTT.

CDR3 coding DNA: TGCGCCAGCAGACCGAGACAGGGTAGCTCCTACGAGCAGTACTTC. Residues: CASRPRQGSSYEQYF. The V gene is TRBV5-1, the J gene TRBJ2-7, with 7 bases lining up with TRBD1. The CDR3 spans 15 residues. Losses at the gene ends were 5 bases for V and 0 bases for J; bases not matched to a gene: 8. Germline V CDR1 and CDR2: SGHRS, YFSETQ.

This clone has a handful of counts. This chain connects TRBV5-1 to TRBJ1-2, with D tentatively TRBD1 (6 bases). Trimming shortened V by 4 bases and J by 4 bases, and 11 bases separated the two germline ends. Germline values: CDR1 SGHRS, CDR2 YFSETQ. The CDR3 contains 13 residues. The DNA of the CDR3 is TGCGCCAGCAGCGTGGACAGTCGCTATGGCTACACCTTC. Its translation is CASSVDSRYGYTF.

CDR3 region: CACPRDQSTDTQYF. CDR3 in DNA: TGTGCCTGTCCCCGGGACCAAAGCACAGATACGCAGTATTTT. V and J are TRBV30 and TRBJ2-3; possibly TRBD1 or TRBD2 for D (5 bases each). The CDR3 runs to 14 residues. Trimming left V 6 bases short and J 0 bases short, with 13 bases between. The germline gives CDR1 GTSNPN, CDR2 SVGIG (reference sequence).

This clone is a singleton in its sample. The chain is built from TRBV6-5 and TRBJ2-4; 7 bases align to TRBD1. The junction had 7 bases not matched to a gene; V was cut back by 2 bases and J by 9 bases. Germline-derived CDR1 and CDR2 are MNHEY and SVGAGI. There are 14 residues in the CDR3. The CDR3 coding sequence is TGTGCCAGCAGTTACACAGGGGATGGAAGCATTCAGTACTTC. Translation gives CASSYTGDGSIQYF.

There are a few counts of this clone. The CDR3, as DNA: TGTGCCAGCAGCTTACAAGACACAGACGAGCAGTACTTC. Amino acids: CASSLQDTDEQYF. V usage is TRBV7-9 and J usage is TRBJ2-7; D is unclear. The CDR3 loop spans 13 amino acids. Germline loops: CDR1 SEHNR, CDR2 FQNEAQ (reference sequence). V was trimmed by 2 bases and J by 5 bases, leaving 10 bases between them.

The DNA for the CDR3 is TGTGCCAGCAGCTTACTAGCAGATCAAGAGACCCAGTACTTC. Its protein product is CASSLLADQETQYF. The rearrangement joins TRBV7-9 to TRBJ2-5, with a possible D match to TRBD2 (5 bases). V dropped 2 bases and J dropped 2 bases, with 9 bases sitting between them. Germline values: CDR1 SEHNR, CDR2 FQNEAQ (reference sequence). This CDR3 has 14 residues. Complete variable domain (other parts from reference TRBV7-9 and TRBJ2-5): DTGVSQNPRHKITKRGQNVTFRCDPISEHNRLYWYRQTLGQGPEFLTYFQNEAQLEKSRLLSDRFSAERPKGSFSTLEIQRTEQGDSAMYLCASSLLADQETQYFGPGTRLLVL.

The rearrangement uses TRBV6-5 and TRBJ1-4; 9 nucleotides agree with TRBD1. Germline V gene data show CDR1 as MNHEY and CDR2 as SVGAGI. The CDR3 runs 14 residues. Germline trimming cut 6 bases from V and 14 bases from J; bases unmatched to any gene: 13. DNA of the CDR3: TGTGCCAGCAGCTCCGGGACAGGGCGGCCTCAGCTGTTTTTT. The encoded protein is CASSSGTGRPQLFF.

V and J are TRBV11-2 and TRBJ1-2, with no clear D. V was shortened by 3 bases and J by 4 bases, with 9 bases between the two germline ends. The CDR3 has 13 residues. Germline lookup yields CDR1 SGHAT and CDR2 FQNNGV. The CDR3 reads CASSLGSFYGYTF. CDR3 in DNA: TGTGCCAGCAGCTTGGGCAGCTTCTATGGCTACACCTTC.

Remarks on this clone: The sample contains more than one DNA sequence encoding this CDR3. This sequence joins TRBV5-1 and TRBJ1-4; 10 positions match TRBD1. V lost 0 bases to trimming and J lost 7 bases; unmatched junction nucleotides: 0. The CDR3 is 14 residues long. Germline assignment: CDR1 SGHRS and CDR2 YFSETQ. Here the CDR3 DNA reads TGCGCCAGCAGCTTGGGGACAGGGGGTGAAAAACTGTTTTTT. Residues: CASSLGTGGEKLFF.

V is TRBV2 and J is TRBJ1-5; TRBD1 might be the D (5 bases). Germline V gene sequence: CDR1 SNHLY, CDR2 FYNNEI. The CDR3 runs 14 residues. V gave up 4 bases and J gave up 4 bases, with 11 bases separating them. Here the CDR3 DNA reads TGTGCCAGCAGTGGGGGGGGAGTTAATCAGCCCCAGCATTTT. Its translation: CASSGGGVNQPQHF.

This clone has only one observation. The chain carries TRBV19 and TRBJ1-1; D remains ambiguous. V was clipped by 7 bases and J by 1 base, with 10 bases between them. The CDR3 spans 13 residues. CDR1 is LNHDA and CDR2 is SQIVND in the germline V gene (reference sequence). CDR3 sequence: CASTAWGNTEAFF. The CDR3 nucleotides read TGTGCCAGTACAGCTTGGGGGAACACTGAAGCTTTCTTT.

V gene TRBV7-3 combines with J gene TRBJ2-3, with 7 bases lining up with TRBD1. After removal of 4 bases from V and 5 bases from J, the junction contained 6 bases not matched to a gene. Germline CDR1 and CDR2: SGHTA and FQGTGA. The CDR3 is made up of 14 amino acids. DNA for the CDR3: TGTGCCAGCAGCTCCACAGGGGCGGGAGATACGCAGTATTTT. Its protein product is CASSSTGAGDTQYF.

V usage is TRBV5-1 and J usage is TRBJ2-7; perhaps TRBD1 as D (5 bases). The CDR3 runs 14 residues. Germline CDR1 is SGHRS and CDR2 is YFSETQ. V lost 0 bases and J 1 base, leaving 8 bases between the germline ends. The CDR3 loop is CASSLAPGSYEQYF. The CDR3, as DNA: TGCGCCAGCAGCTTGGCCCCAGGGTCCTACGAGCAGTACTTC.

This clone appeared a single time. The chain is built from TRBV5-1 and TRBJ2-2; D uncertain. The germline gives CDR1 SGHRS, CDR2 YFSETQ. V lost 7 bases to trimming and J lost 5 bases, with 9 bases between them. The CDR3 covers 12 residues. CDR3 in amino acids: CASRESTGELFF. DNA of the CDR3: TGCGCCAGCCGCGAAAGTACCGGGGAGCTGTTTTTT.